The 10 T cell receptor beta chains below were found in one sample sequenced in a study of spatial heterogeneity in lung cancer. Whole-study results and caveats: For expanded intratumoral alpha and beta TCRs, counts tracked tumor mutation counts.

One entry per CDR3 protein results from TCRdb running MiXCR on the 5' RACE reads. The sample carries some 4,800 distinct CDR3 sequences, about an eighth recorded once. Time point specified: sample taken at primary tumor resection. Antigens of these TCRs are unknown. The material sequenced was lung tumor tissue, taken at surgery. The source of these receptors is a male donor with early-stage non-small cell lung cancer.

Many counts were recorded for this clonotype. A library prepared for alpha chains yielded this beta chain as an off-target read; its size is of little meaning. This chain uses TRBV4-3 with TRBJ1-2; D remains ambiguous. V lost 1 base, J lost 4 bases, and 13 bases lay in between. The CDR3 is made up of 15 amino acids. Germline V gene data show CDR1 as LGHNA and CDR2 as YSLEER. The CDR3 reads CASSQVGLQAYGYTF. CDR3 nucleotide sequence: TGCGCCAGCAGCCAAGTAGGTTTGCAGGCCTATGGCTACACCTTC.

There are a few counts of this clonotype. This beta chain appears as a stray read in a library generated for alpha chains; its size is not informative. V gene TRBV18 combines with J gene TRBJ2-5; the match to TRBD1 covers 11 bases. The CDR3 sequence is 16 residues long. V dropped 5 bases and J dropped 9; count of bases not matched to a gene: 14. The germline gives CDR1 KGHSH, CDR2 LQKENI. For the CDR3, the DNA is TGTGCCAGCTCATCGTCGGACAGGGGGCCATTGGGGGCCCAGTACTTC. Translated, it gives CASSSSDRGPLGAQYF. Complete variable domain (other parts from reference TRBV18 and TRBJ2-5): NAGVMQNPRHLVRRRGQEARLRCSPMKGHSHVYWYRQLPEEGLKFMVYLQKENIIDESGMPKERFSAEFPKEGPSILRIQQVVRGDSAAYFCASSSSDRGPLGAQYFGPGTRLLVL.

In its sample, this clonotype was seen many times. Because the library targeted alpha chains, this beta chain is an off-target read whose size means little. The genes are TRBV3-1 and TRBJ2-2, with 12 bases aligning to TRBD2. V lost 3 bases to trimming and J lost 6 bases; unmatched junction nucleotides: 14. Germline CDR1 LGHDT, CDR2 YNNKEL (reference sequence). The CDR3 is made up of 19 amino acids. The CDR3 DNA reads TGTGCCAGCAGCCAGTGGGGACTAGCGGGCGGGAGAAGAGCCGGGGAGCTGTTTTTT. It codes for CASSQWGLAGGRRAGELFF.

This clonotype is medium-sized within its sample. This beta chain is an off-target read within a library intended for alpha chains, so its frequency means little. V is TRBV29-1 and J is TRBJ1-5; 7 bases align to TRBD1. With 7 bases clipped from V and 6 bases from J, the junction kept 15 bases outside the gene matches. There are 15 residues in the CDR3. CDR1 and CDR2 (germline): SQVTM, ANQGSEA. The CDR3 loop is CSATLQGLGSQPQHF. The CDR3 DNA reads TGCAGCGCCACTCTACAGGGGTTAGGTAGTCAGCCCCAGCATTTT.

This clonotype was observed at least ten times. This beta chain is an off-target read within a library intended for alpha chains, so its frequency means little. CDR3 residues: CASSSTGTPQRTQYF. The CDR3 nucleotides are TGTGCCAGCAGCTCCACCGGGACTCCCCAGCGGACCCAGTACTTC. The V gene is TRBV5-6, the J gene TRBJ2-5; D is possibly TRBD2 (6 bases). Between the trimmed V and J ends, which lost 3 bases and 7 bases, there was a span of 19 bases. This CDR3 comprises 15 residues. The germline V gene encodes CDR1 SGHDT and CDR2 YYEEEE.

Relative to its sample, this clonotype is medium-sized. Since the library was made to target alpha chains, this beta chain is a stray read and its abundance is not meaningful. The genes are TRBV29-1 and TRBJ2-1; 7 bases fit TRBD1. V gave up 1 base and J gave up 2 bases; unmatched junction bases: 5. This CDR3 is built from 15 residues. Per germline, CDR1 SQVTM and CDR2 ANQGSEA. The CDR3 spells CSVEVWDSAYNEQFF. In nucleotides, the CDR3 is TGCAGCGTTGAAGTATGGGACAGCGCCTACAATGAGCAGTTCTTC.

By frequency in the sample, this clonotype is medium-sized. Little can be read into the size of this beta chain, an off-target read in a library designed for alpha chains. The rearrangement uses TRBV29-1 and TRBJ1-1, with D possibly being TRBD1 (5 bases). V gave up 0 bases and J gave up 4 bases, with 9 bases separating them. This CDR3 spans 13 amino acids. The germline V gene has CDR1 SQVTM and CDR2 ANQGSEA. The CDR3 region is CSVEDGGGTEAFF. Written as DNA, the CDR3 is TGCAGCGTTGAAGATGGGGGAGGCACTGAAGCTTTCTTT.

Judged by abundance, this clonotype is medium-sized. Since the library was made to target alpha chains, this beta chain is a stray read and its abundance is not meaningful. CDR3 protein: CASSPGQGVPEQYF. The CDR3 bases are TGTGCCAGCAGCCCCGGACAGGGAGTACCCGAGCAGTACTTC. V usage is TRBV7-9 and J usage is TRBJ2-7; the match to TRBD1 covers 8 bases. V shed 5 bases and J 6 bases; nucleotides not matched to a gene: 9. CDR3 length equals 14 residues. From germline, CDR1 is SEHNR and CDR2 FQNEAQ (reference sequence).

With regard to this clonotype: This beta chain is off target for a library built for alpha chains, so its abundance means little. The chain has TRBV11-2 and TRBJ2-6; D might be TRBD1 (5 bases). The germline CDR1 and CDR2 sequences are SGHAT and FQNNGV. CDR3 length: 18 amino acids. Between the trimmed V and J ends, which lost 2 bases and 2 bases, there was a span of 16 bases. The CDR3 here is CASSLWGPAAAGANVLTF. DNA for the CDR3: TGTGCCAGCAGCTTATGGGGCCCCGCGGCAGCTGGGGCCAACGTCCTGACTTTC.

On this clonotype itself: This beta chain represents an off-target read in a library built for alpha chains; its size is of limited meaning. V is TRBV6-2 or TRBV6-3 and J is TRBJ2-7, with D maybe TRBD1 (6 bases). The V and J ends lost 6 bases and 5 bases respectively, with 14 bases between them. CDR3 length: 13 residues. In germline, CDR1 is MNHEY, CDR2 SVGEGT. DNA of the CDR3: TGTGCCAGCAGGAAAGGGAACAGGGACGAGCAGTACTTC. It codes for CASRKGNRDEQYF.